The rows below give T cell receptor beta chains drawn from one sample of a study of blood T cell repertoires in COVID-19. The protocol was immunoSEQ multiplex PCR, while the TCRdb copy is restricted to in-frame clones and leaves out a portion. The sample consists of about 190,000 clones, approximately 84% of them appearing once. The sample was peripheral blood. These receptors were collected from an older woman with active or convalescent COVID-19. The CDR3 runs from the conserved cysteine through the conserved F or W. A D gene is named only where the DNA matches it firmly.

d_call,j_call,v_call,cdr3_aa
.,TRBJ1-1,TRBV11-3,CASSLGPGGRTNTEAFF
TRBD2,TRBJ2-2,TRBV5-4,CASSLIPGGNTGELFF
TRBD1,TRBJ1-5,TRBV10-3,CAISVTGAQPQHF
.,TRBJ2-1,TRBV12-2,CASRRGGARDDEQFF
.,TRBJ2-7,TRBV7-9,CASSPVGAFKSYEQYF
.,TRBJ2-1,TRBV5-1,CASSLAGSYNEQFF
TRBD1,TRBJ1-2,TRBV28,CASSTVGQSYGYTF
TRBD2,TRBJ2-1,TRBV19,CASIPVAGPYNEQFF
.,TRBJ1-2,TRBV6-6,CASSSDRGYTF
.,TRBJ1-3,TRBV19,CASSISLIQAYSGNTIYF
TRBD2,TRBJ2-1,TRBV19,CASGTSGYNEQFF
TRBD1,TRBJ1-6,TRBV2,CASRGTGGSPLHF
.,TRBJ1-1,TRBV30,CAWSVSVRTEAFF
.,TRBJ2-7,TRBV30,CAWSVGGSSYEQYF
TRBD2,TRBJ2-3,TRBV11-2,CASSIGLAGAPQYF
.,TRBJ2-3,TRBV6-5,CASSQLPPGTDTQYF
TRBD1,TRBJ1-4,TRBV6-1,CASSENPTGAEKLFF
TRBD2,TRBJ2-5,TRBV5-1,CASSPGGGETQYF
.,TRBJ1-1,TRBV6-5,CASSYSPPGGATEAFF
.,TRBJ1-1,TRBV7-3,CASSDTRRATEAFF
TRBD1,TRBJ2-1,TRBV11-2,CASSLGQGILNEQFF
TRBD2,TRBJ2-7,TRBV28,CASSFGGEWNEQYF
.,TRBJ2-7,TRBV27,CASSSLGLTGNEQYF
.,TRBJ1-1,TRBV7-9,CASSYHETEAFF
.,TRBJ1-1,TRBV6-4,CASPSKAPGNTEAFF
.,TRBJ2-5,TRBV4-1,CASSQVAGVETQYF
TRBD2,TRBJ2-1,TRBV11-3,CASSLDPGLALNEQFF
.,TRBJ2-5,TRBV28,CASSLDGEWEETQYF
TRBD2,TRBJ2-5,TRBV3-1/TRBV3-2,CASSHRGTKETQYF
TRBD1,TRBJ1-1,TRBV3-1/TRBV3-2,CASSPSMTGGNTEAFF
.,TRBJ1-2,TRBV20-1,CSASLKRTVPWYGYTF
TRBD1,TRBJ2-7,TRBV27,CASSLLQGSSSYEQYF
TRBD2,TRBJ2-7,TRBV18,CASSPQTGAGAYEQYF
.,TRBJ1-2,TRBV5-4,CASSVAGRGYTF
.,TRBJ2-7,TRBV2,CASSGNYEQYF
.,TRBJ2-7,TRBV12-3/TRBV12-4,CASAGYDEQYF
.,TRBJ2-2,TRBV5-1,CASSPRTGANTGELFF
.,TRBJ1-1,TRBV30,CAWSAPGHRAGTEAFF
.,TRBJ2-6,TRBV3-1/TRBV3-2,CASSPPGRASGANVLTF
TRBD1,TRBJ1-1,TRBV2,CASRDRGGSNTEAFF